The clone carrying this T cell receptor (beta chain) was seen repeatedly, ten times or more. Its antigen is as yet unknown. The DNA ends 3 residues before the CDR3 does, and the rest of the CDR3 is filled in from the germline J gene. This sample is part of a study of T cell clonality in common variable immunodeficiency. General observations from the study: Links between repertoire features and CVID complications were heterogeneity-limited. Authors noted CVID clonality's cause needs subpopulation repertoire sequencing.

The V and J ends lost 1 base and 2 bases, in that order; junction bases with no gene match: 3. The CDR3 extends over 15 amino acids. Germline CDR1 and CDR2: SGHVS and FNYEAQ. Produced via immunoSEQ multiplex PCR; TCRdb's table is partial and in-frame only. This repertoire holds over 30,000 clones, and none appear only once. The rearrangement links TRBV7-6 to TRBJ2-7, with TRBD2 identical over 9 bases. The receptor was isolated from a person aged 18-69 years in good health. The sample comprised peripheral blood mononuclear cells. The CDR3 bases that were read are TGTGCCAGCAGCTTAGGGACTAGCGACGCCTACGAG. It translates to CASSLGTSDAYE. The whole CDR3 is CASSLGTSDAYEQYF.